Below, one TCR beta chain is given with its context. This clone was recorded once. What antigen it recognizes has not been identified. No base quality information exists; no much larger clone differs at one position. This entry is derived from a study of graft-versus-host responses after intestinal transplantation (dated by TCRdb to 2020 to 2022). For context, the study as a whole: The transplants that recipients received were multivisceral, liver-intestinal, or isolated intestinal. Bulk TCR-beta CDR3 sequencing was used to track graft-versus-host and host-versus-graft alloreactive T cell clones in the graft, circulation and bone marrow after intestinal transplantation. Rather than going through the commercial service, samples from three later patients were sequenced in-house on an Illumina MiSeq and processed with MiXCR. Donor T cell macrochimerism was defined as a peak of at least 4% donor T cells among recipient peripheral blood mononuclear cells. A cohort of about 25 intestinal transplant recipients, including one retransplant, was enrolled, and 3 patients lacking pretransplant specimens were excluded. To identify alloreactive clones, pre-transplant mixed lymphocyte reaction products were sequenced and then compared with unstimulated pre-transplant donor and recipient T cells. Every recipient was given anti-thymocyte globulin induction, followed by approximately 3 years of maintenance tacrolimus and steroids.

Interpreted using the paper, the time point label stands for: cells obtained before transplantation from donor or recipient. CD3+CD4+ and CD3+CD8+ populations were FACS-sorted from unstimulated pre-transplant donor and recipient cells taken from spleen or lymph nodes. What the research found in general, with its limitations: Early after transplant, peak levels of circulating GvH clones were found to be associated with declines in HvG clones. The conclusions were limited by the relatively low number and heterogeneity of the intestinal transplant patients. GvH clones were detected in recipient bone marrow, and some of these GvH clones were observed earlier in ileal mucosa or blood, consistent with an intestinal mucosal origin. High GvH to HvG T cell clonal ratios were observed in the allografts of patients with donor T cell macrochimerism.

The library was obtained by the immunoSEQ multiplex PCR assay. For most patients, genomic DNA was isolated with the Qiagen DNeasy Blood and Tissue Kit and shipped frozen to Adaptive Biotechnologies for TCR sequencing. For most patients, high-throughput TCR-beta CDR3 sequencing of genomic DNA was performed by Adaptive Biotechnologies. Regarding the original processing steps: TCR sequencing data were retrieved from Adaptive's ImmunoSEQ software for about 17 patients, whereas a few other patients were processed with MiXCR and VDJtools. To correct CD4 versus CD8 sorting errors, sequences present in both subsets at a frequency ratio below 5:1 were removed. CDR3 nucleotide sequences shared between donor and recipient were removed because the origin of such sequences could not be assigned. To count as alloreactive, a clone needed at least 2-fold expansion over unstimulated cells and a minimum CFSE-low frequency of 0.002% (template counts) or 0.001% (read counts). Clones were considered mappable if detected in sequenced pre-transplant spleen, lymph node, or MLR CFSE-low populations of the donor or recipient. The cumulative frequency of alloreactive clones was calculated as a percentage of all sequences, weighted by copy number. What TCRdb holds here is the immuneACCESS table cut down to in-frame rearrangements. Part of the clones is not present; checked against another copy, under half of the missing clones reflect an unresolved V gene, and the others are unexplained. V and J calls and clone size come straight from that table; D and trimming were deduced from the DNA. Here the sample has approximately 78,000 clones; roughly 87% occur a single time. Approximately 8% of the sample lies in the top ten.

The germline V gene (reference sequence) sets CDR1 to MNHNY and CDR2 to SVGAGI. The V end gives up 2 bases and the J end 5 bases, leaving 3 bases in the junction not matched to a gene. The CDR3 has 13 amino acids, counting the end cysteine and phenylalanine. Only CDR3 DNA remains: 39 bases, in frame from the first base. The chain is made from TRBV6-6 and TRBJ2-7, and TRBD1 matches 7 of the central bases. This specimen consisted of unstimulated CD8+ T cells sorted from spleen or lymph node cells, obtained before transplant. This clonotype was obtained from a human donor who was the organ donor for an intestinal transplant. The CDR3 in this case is CASSYMTGNEQYF. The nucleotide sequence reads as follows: TGTGCCAGCAGTTACATGACAGGGAACGAGCAGTACTTC.